This T cell receptor (beta chain) derives from a study of blood T cell repertoires in COVID-19 (dated by TCRdb to 2020 to 2022). With respect to the entire study: The collaborator samples originated in the United States, Italy and Spain and spanned the acute and convalescent phases of COVID-19. The material from the prospective study consisted of cDNA or gDNA derived from T cells, B-cell-depleted T cells, or PBMCs. Deeply sampled blood TCRbeta repertoires from subjects exposed to, actively infected with, or recovered from COVID-19 were included in the dataset. The repertoires were released in a freely available public database intended as a resource for research on the immune response to SARS-CoV-2. Samples came from the ongoing ImmuneRACE study (first 160 participants) plus 1,254 subjects from 6 global collaborators. A de-identified subject ID, COVID-19 status, age in years and sex were almost always included in the sample metadata. Where available, HLA class I and class II types were obtained from metadata supplied by the sample provider rather than from assay-based typing.

In the germline V gene, CDR1 corresponds to LGHNA and CDR2 to YSLEER. The CDR3 runs 15 amino acids, cysteine and phenylalanine included. Here the CDR3 DNA is all that survives: 45 bases in frame from base 1. Ends trimmed: V by 0 bases, J by 4 bases; bases unmatched to a gene: 3. Each collaborating institution followed its own protocols to collect whole blood in K2EDTA tubes. For TCRbeta analysis, collaborator samples were shipped as frozen whole blood, as isolated PBMCs, or as DNA extracted from either sample type. The immunoSEQ Assay, a bias-controlled multiplex PCR, was used to amplify TCRbeta CDR3 regions from genomic DNA. Concerning the study's data processing: Within the assay, amplification of reference gene primers was used to estimate how many nucleated cells each sample contained. Sequence reads were collapsed and filtered to measure the absolute abundance of every unique TCRbeta CDR3 rearrangement. For each sample, productive Simpson clonality was calculated as the square root of Simpson's diversity index across productive rearrangements. Entries here come from immuneACCESS through TCRdb and include only in-frame sequences with V and J called. Some clones fail to appear in such tables; in the studies checked, an unresolved V gene covers under half of the shortfall, and the cause of the remainder is unknown. That table is the source of V, J and clone size, and D and trimming were worked out from the DNA. The sample table lists roughly 200,000 clones, approximately 90% of them with a count of one. The biggest ten clones account for over 1.5% of the sample.

Points on this clone: What this receptor recognizes is not known. One base away there is no much larger clone; base qualities are not given.

Here is what the overall study found, with its caveats: How much clinical and demographic metadata was included differed by source and by participant, and the metadata was provided uncurated.

Sequencing was done on a sample of peripheral blood. The receptor's source is a man between 70 and 80 years old with acute or convalescent COVID-19. The rearranged chain carries TRBV4-3 and TRBJ2-1, and TRBD1 aligns with 7 junction nucleotides. Here is the DNA: TGCGCCAGCAGCCAAGAGTGGGACAGTTACAATGAGCAGTTCTTC. The translation is CASSQEWDSYNEQFF.